This paragraph reports one T cell receptor beta chain. No antigen is known for it. The entry originates in a study of T cell clonotyping in hematopoietic cell transplantation. For the study at large: Pretransplant recipient samples were taken after cytoreduction. General study results and limits: Graft donor and pretransplant recipient Inverse Simpson Index values predicted broader posttransplant TCR diversity. Without cell sorting, CD4 versus CD8 contributions remain unresolved.

V was pared by 5 bases and J by 5 bases, with 6 bases of the junction left unmatched. The CDR3 spans 15 residues. CDR1 and CDR2 from the germline V gene are LGHNT and FRNRAP. The time point is: recipient sample about 28 days before transplant, after cytoreduction. Sequencing used immunoSEQ multiplex PCR; TCRdb keeps in-frame clones, though not all of them. Among approximately 80,000 clones listed, 90% to 97% were seen once. The chain couples TRBV12-5 to TRBJ2-3; 11 nucleotides align to TRBD1. The TCR sequence derives from a woman between 45 and 65 years old with acute myeloid leukemia. Some clones in this sample may be carry-over from other donors' samples. The material was peripheral blood mononuclear cells, obtained before stem cell transplant. The CDR3 protein is CASGPGQGARDTQYF. CDR3 nucleotide sequence: TGTGCTAGTGGTCCAGGACAGGGGGCTAGAGATACGCAGTATTTT.